Listed below are T cell receptor beta chains from one sample, sequenced in a study of regulatory T cells in long-lasting Graves disease. TCRdb processed the multiplex PCR reads anew with MiXCR; each CDR3 protein has one entry. The table includes over 500,000 distinct CDR3 sequences, under 20% detected once. The sample was also reused in another study, on T cells in Graves' hyperthyroidism and ophthalmopathy.

Sequencing used peripheral blood mononuclear cells (PBMCs), obtained at new diagnosis, from a patient treated with antithyroid drugs. The source is a woman in her twenties or thirties with Graves disease. Both conserved end residues are part of each CDR3. D genes are given only for firm matches. Rows may omit the clone size; those that give it use once, few, many or a size class.

size: many
J: TRBJ2-5
V: TRBV6-1
length: 15
D: TRBD2
DNA: TGTGCCAGCATGCTTCGCGGGAGGGCCGGGGAGACCCAGTACTTC
CDR3: CASMLRGRAGETQYF

size: few
J: TRBJ1-3
V: TRBV28
length: 12
D: .
DNA: TGTGCCGGCAGGGGCTCTGGAAACACCATATATTTT
CDR3: CAGRGSGNTIYF

size: many
J: TRBJ2-1
V: TRBV5-1
length: 15
D: .
DNA: TGCGCCAGCAGCACGGACAGCGGCTCCTACAATGAGCAGTTCTTC
CDR3: CASSTDSGSYNEQFF

size: .
J: TRBJ1-2
V: TRBV20-1
length: 14
D: .
DNA: TGCAGTGCTAGCTACCCATGGGGGCGGGGTGGCTACACCTTC
CDR3: CSASYPWGRGGYTF

size: once
J: TRBJ2-1
V: TRBV9
length: 13
D: .
DNA: TGTGCCAGCAGGGAGTCCCCCCGCAATGAGCAGTTCTTC
CDR3: CASRESPRNEQFF

size: few
J: TRBJ2-7
V: TRBV29-1
length: 13
D: TRBD1
DNA: TGCAGCGTTGTCGCCGGGACAGGGTCCGAGCAGTACTTC
CDR3: CSVVAGTGSEQYF

size: .
J: TRBJ1-3
V: TRBV15
length: 15
D: .
DNA: TGTGCCACCAGCAGAGGTTCCCAGGCTGGAAACACCATATATTTT
CDR3: CATSRGSQAGNTIYF

size: many
J: TRBJ1-6
V: TRBV12-3/TRBV12-4
length: 13
D: .
DNA: TGTGCCAGCAGTTTAGTAGCGAATTCACCCCTCCACTTT
CDR3: CASSLVANSPLHF

size: many
J: TRBJ2-1
V: TRBV7-9
length: 17
D: TRBD1
DNA: TGTGCCAGCAGCTTAGCGCTAGGTGGACAGGGGGGACGTGAGCAGTTCTTC
CDR3: CASSLALGGQGGREQFF

size: .
J: TRBJ1-2
V: TRBV30
length: 14
D: TRBD1
DNA: TGTGCCTGGACCAACGGCAGGGGGAACTATGGCTACACCTTC
CDR3: CAWTNGRGNYGYTF

size: many
J: TRBJ2-3
V: TRBV5-1
length: 15
D: .
DNA: TGCGCCAGCAGCTTGTATACAGGGAGCACAGATACGCAGTATTTT
CDR3: CASSLYTGSTDTQYF

size: many
J: TRBJ2-5
V: TRBV20-1
length: 14
D: TRBD2
DNA: TGCAGTGCTAATATAGCGGGTTTGGTAGAGACCCAGTACTTC
CDR3: CSANIAGLVETQYF

size: many
J: TRBJ2-1
V: TRBV6-1
length: 16
D: TRBD1
DNA: TGTGCCAGCAGTGAAAGACCGGGACAGAGTAACAATGAGCAGTTCTTC
CDR3: CASSERPGQSNNEQFF

size: few
J: TRBJ2-3
V: TRBV27
length: 18
D: .
DNA: TGTGCCAGCAGCCCGGACAACCTAGCTACCCCAGGCGCAGATACGCAGTATTTT
CDR3: CASSPDNLATPGADTQYF

size: .
J: TRBJ2-1
V: TRBV9
length: 15
D: TRBD1
DNA: TGTGCCAGCAGCGTAGAACAGGGGATATACAATGAGCAGTTCTTC
CDR3: CASSVEQGIYNEQFF

size: few
J: TRBJ2-1
V: TRBV2
length: 15
D: .
DNA: TGTGCCAGCAGTGGGGGGCAGGGGGGCTACAATGAGCAGTTCTTC
CDR3: CASSGGQGGYNEQFF

size: .
J: TRBJ2-1
V: TRBV7-2
length: 17
D: .
DNA: TGTGCCAGCAGCTTAGAACGGGACCCCAATTTATACAATGAGCAGTTCTTC
CDR3: CASSLERDPNLYNEQFF

size: .
J: TRBJ1-2
V: TRBV9
length: 14
D: .
DNA: TGTGCCAGCAGCGTAGGAGGGAACAGGGATGGCTACACCTTC
CDR3: CASSVGGNRDGYTF

size: few
J: TRBJ1-6
V: TRBV6-2/TRBV6-3
length: 15
D: .
DNA: TGTGCCAGCAGTGTAACAGGGATCATAAATTCACCCCTCCACTTT
CDR3: CASSVTGIINSPLHF

size: .
J: TRBJ2-3
V: TRBV25-1
length: 15
D: TRBD2
DNA: TGTGCCAGCAGACCAACCCTTATAGCGGGAGATACGCAGTATTTT
CDR3: CASRPTLIAGDTQYF

size: .
J: TRBJ2-3
V: TRBV20-1
length: 14
D: .
DNA: TGCAGTGCTAACCTCGGGGCGCGCACAGATACGCAGTATTTT
CDR3: CSANLGARTDTQYF

size: few
J: TRBJ2-7
V: TRBV28
length: 15
D: .
DNA: TGTGCCAGCAGTCACTCAAGCAGGAGGGGATACGAGCAGTACTTC
CDR3: CASSHSSRRGYEQYF

size: .
J: TRBJ2-5
V: TRBV20-1
length: 11
D: .
DNA: TGCAGCCCGGCGTACCAAGAGACCCAGTACTTC
CDR3: CSPAYQETQYF

size: many
J: TRBJ2-7
V: TRBV20-1
length: 14
D: TRBD1
DNA: TGCAGTGCTAGGGGAGGGACAGGGGATGTGAAGCAGTACTTC
CDR3: CSARGGTGDVKQYF

size: few
J: TRBJ1-2
V: TRBV28
length: 11
D: .
DNA: TGTGCCAGCAGTATTGGGTTCGGCTACACCTTC
CDR3: CASSIGFGYTF

size: many
J: TRBJ1-1
V: TRBV28
length: 17
D: .
DNA: TGTGCCAGCAGTTTGGTAGGCAGGTCTTCCAGAAACACTGAAGCTTTCTTT
CDR3: CASSLVGRSSRNTEAFF

size: few
J: TRBJ2-7
V: TRBV6-2/TRBV6-3
length: 12
D: .
DNA: TGTGCCAACTCGACCGACCCCTACGAGCAGTACTTC
CDR3: CANSTDPYEQYF

size: .
J: TRBJ1-2
V: TRBV4-2
length: 17
D: .
DNA: TGTGCCAGCAGCCCCGTAGGGGCAGGCTCAGCTAACTATGGCTACACCTTC
CDR3: CASSPVGAGSANYGYTF

size: .
J: TRBJ1-2
V: TRBV7-9
length: 14
D: .
DNA: TGTGCCAGCAGCTTAGACCCGAATAACTATGGCTACACCTTC
CDR3: CASSLDPNNYGYTF

size: many
J: TRBJ2-7
V: TRBV10-3
length: 16
D: TRBD1
DNA: TGTGCCATCAGTGATCTCGGTGTCGGGACAGGGCTCGAGCAGTACTTC
CDR3: CAISDLGVGTGLEQYF

size: few
J: TRBJ1-2
V: TRBV20-1
length: 13
D: .
DNA: TGCAGTGGGCTTTCCCCAGCTAACTATGGCTACACCTTC
CDR3: CSGLSPANYGYTF

size: .
J: TRBJ1-5
V: TRBV28
length: 17
D: .
DNA: TGTGCCAGCAGTTTAAACGGAAACAAATGGAGCAATCAGCCCCAGCATTTT
CDR3: CASSLNGNKWSNQPQHF

size: many
J: TRBJ2-3
V: TRBV7-3
length: 13
D: .
DNA: TGTGCCAGCAGCTTACTAGGTACAGATACGCAGTATTTT
CDR3: CASSLLGTDTQYF

size: many
J: TRBJ2-7
V: TRBV5-1
length: 13
D: .
DNA: TGCGCCAGCAGCTACGACCGACCCTACGAGCAGTACTTC
CDR3: CASSYDRPYEQYF

size: .
J: TRBJ1-6
V: TRBV2
length: 15
D: .
DNA: TGTGCCAGCAGTGAAGGGGGTTACTCTATAGCGAGGCTCCACTTT
CDR3: CASSEGGYSIARLHF

size: many
J: TRBJ2-3
V: TRBV28
length: 15
D: .
DNA: TGTGCCAGCAGGACCGCCGAGTGGGTCAGGGATACGCAGTATTTT
CDR3: CASRTAEWVRDTQYF

size: .
J: TRBJ2-7
V: TRBV29-1
length: 11
D: .
DNA: TGCAGCGTTGATCTTCTACGGGAGCAGTACTTC
CDR3: CSVDLLREQYF

size: many
J: TRBJ2-2
V: TRBV2
length: 13
D: TRBD2
DNA: TGTGCCAGCACCCGGGAGGGCACCGGGGAGCTGTTTTTT
CDR3: CASTREGTGELFF

size: .
J: TRBJ2-7
V: TRBV6-1
length: 15
D: TRBD1
DNA: TGTGCCAGCAGTGACTTGGGACAGGGGAGATACGAGCAGTACTTC
CDR3: CASSDLGQGRYEQYF